This T cell receptor beta chain was identified in a study of shared clonotypes between healthy human individuals. Study-wide context: Ranging from 18 to 49 in age, donors were two women and three men.

The study used approximately 92 million PBMCs per unsorted sample for genomic DNA. Trimming cost V 3 bases and J 6 bases; bases outside gene matches: 1. CDR1 and CDR2 (germline): MNHNS, SASEGT. This CDR3 comprises 13 residues. Authors' data handling: Filtering differed because ImmunoSEQ produced junction-only sequences that carried no quality scores. Clones were read by immunoSEQ multiplex PCR, and TCRdb kept only the in-frame ones, dropping some. D and trimming were read from the DNA, whereas the V and J calls and clone size are those reported in that table. The table has about 490,000 clones, approximately 80% seen once.

V usage is TRBV6-1 and J usage is TRBJ2-1; TRBD2 agrees at 8 bases. The sequence came from a middle-aged woman in good health. Some clones in this sample may be carry-over from other donors' samples. Material for sequencing was PBMCs. Here the CDR3 DNA reads TGTGCCAGCAGTGAGGGACTAGTCAATGAGCAGTTCTTC. Protein product: CASSEGLVNEQFF.